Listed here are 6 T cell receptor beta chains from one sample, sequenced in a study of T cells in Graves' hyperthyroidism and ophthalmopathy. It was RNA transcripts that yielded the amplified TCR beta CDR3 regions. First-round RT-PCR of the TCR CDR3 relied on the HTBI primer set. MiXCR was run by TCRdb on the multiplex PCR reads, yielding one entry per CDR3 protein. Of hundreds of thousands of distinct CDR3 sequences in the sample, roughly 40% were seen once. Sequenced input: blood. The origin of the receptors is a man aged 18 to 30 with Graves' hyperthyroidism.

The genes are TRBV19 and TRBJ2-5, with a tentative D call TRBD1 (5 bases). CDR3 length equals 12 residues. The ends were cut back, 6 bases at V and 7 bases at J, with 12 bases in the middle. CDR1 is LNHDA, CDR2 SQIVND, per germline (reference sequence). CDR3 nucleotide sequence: TGTGCCAGTAGCCAGGGTTTCGGGACCCAGTACTTC. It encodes CASSQGFGTQYF.

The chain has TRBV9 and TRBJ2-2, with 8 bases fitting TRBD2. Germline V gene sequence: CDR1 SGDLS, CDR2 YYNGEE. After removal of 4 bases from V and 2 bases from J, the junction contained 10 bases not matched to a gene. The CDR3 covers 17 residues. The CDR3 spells CASSSLRGGVNTGELFF. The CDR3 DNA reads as TGTGCCAGCAGCTCGCTCCGGGGGGGCGTCAACACCGGGGAGCTGTTTTTT.

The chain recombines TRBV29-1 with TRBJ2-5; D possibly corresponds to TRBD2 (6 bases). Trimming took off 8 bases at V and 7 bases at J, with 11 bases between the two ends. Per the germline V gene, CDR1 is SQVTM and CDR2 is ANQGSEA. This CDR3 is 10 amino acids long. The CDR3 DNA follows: TGCAGCAAGGGAGGAGCGACCCAGTACTTC. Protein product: CSKGGATQYF.

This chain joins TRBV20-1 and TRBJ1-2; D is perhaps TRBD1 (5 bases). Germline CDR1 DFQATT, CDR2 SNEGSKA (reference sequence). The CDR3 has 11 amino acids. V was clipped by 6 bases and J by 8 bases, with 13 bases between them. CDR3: CSAETGTGYTF. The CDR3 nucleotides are TGCAGTGCAGAAACCGGGACGGGCTACACCTTC.

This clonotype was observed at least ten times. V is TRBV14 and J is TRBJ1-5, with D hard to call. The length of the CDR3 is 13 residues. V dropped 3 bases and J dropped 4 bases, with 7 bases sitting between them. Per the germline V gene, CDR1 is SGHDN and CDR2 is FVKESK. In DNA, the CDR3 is TGTGCCAGCAGCCAGGCGGCTAATCAGCCCCAGCATTTT. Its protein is CASSQAANQPQHF.

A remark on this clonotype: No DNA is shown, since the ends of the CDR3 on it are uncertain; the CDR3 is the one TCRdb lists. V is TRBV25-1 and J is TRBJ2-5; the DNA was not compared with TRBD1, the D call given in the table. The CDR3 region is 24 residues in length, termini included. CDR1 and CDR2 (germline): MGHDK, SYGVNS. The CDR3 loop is CASSEYQTQYLCASSLGGEKTQYF.